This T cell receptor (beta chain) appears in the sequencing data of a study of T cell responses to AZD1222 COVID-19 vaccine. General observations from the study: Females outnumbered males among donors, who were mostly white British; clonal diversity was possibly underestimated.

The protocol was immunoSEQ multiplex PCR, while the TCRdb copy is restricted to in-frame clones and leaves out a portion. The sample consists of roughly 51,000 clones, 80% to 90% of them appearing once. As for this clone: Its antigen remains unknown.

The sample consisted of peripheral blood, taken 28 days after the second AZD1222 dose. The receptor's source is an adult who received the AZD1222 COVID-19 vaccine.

CDR3: CASMPVGGKLFF. The DNA for the CDR3 is TGTGCCAGTATGCCGGTGGGGGGAAAACTGTTTTTT. The chain employs TRBV19 and TRBJ1-4, with D possibly being TRBD1 (5 bases). V shed 7 bases and J shed 10 bases, with 13 bases lying between them. CDR1 and CDR2 from the germline V gene are LNHDA and SQIVND (reference sequence). The CDR3 covers 12 residues.